This T cell receptor (beta chain) was recorded in a study of blood T cell repertoires in COVID-19. On the study more broadly: COVID-19 samples collected from the United States, Italy and Spain covered acute and convalescent phases. The analysed material was cDNA or gDNA that came from T cells, B-cell-depleted T cells, or PBMCs.

Profiled with immunoSEQ multiplex PCR; TCRdb holds only in-frame clones, not every one. The table lists 140,000 to 150,000 clones, 85% to 90% of them singletons. Trimming shortened V by 5 bases and J by 6 bases, and 9 bases separated the two germline ends. This CDR3 is 12 amino acids long. CDR1 and CDR2 from the germline V gene are KGHDR and SFDVKD. The sequencing sample was made of peripheral blood. The V and J genes are TRBV24-1 and TRBJ1-2, with D tentatively TRBD1 (5 bases). The clonotype comes from a man in his 60s with active or convalescent COVID-19. CDR3 sequence reads: CATSARGDGYTF. Written as DNA, the CDR3 is TGTGCCACCAGTGCCCGGGGGGATGGCTACACCTTC.